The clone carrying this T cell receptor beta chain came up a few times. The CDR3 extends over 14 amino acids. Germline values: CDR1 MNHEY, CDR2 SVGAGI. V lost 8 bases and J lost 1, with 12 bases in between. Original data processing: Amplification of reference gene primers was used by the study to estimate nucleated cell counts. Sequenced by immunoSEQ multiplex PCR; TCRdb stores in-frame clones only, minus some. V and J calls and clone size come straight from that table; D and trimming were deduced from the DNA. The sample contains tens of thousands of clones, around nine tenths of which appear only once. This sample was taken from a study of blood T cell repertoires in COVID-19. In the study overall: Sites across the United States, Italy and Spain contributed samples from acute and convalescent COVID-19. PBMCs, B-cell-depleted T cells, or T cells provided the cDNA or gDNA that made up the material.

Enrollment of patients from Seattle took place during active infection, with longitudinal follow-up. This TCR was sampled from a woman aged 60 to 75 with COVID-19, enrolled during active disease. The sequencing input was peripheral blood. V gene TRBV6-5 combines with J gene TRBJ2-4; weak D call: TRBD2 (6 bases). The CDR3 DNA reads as TGTGCCAGCCAGACGGGGGTGGCCAAAAACATTCAGTACTTC. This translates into CASQTGVAKNIQYF.